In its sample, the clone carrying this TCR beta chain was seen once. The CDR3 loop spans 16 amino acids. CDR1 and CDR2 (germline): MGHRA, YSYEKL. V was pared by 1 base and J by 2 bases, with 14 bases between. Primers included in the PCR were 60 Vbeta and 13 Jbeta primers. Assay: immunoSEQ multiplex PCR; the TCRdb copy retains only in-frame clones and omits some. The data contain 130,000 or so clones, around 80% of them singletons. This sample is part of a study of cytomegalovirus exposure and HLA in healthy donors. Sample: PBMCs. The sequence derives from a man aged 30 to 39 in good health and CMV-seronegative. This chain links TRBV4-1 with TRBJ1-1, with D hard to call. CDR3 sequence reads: CASSQGPAVGNTEAFF. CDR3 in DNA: TGCGCCAGCAGCCAAGGTCCGGCGGTGGGTAACACTGAAGCTTTCTTT.